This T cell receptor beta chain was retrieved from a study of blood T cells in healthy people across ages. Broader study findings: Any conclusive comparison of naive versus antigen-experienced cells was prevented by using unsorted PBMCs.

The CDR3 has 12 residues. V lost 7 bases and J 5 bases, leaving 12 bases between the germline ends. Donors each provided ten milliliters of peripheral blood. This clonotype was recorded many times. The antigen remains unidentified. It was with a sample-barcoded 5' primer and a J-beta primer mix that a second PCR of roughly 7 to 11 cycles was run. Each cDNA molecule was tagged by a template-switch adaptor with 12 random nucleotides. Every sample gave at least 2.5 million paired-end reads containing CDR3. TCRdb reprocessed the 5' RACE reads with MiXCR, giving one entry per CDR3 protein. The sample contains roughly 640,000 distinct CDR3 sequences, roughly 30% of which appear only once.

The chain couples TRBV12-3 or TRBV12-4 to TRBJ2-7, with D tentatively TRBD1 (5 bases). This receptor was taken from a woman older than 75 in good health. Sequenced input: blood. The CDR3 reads CASNAGFDEQYF. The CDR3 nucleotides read TGTGCCAGCAACGCAGGGTTCGACGAGCAGTACTTC.